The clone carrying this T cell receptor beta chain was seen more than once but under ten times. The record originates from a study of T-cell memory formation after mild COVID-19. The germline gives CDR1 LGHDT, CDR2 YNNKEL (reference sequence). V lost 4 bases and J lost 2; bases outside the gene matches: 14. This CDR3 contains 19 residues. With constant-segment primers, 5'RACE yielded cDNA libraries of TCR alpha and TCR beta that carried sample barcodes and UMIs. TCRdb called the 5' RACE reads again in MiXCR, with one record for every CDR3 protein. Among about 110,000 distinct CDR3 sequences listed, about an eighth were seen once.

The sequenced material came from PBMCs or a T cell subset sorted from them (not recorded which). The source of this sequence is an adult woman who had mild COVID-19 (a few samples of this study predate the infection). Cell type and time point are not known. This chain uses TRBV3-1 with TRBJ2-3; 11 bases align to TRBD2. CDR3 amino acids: CASSPTLSIAGGNTDTQYF. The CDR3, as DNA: TGTGCCAGCAGCCCCACCCTCTCTATAGCGGGGGGGAACACAGATACGCAGTATTTT.